This T cell receptor (beta chain) emerged from a study of control samples from healthy donors and cancer patients (dated by TCRdb to 2018 to 2020). Cut back by 0 bases and 2 bases, the V and J ends lie 14 bases apart. The CDR3 runs 17 amino acids, cysteine and phenylalanine included. Of the read, only the CDR3 DNA is kept; its 51 bases are in frame from base 1. The library was produced with the immunoSEQ multiplex PCR assay. TCRdb holds this immuneACCESS table with in-frame rearrangements only. Some clones are missing; in checked studies, unresolved V genes explain under half, and the rest has no known cause. This sample lists fewer than 200,000 clones; 85% to 95% were detected once. The ten largest account for approximately 4% of the sample. Notes on this clone: Its antigen has not been determined. No clone much larger than this one lies a single base away; base qualities are absent.

The sample taken for sequencing was blood. This chain is built from TRBV6-7 and TRBJ1-5, with the identity of the D gene unclear. TRBV6-7 is assigned to the ORF class and has an uncertain function. The sequence derives from a woman aged 55 to 70 in good health. The nucleotide sequence reads as follows: TGTGCCAGCAGTTACTCCCAGGTCGTGTTGGGCAATCAGCCCCAGCATTTT. Translated, it gives CASSYSQVVLGNQPQHF.